This record concerns one T cell receptor (beta chain) sequence. The data derive from a study of blood T cell repertoires in COVID-19. Study overall: Sample material is recorded as cDNA or gDNA derived from T cells, B-cell-depleted T cells, or PBMCs.

It was during active infection that Seattle patients were enrolled and then longitudinally followed. Germline-derived CDR1 and CDR2 are MDHEN and SYDVKM. The CDR3 contains 18 residues. The ends lost 2 bases at V and 0 bases at J; junction bases unmatched: 9. Authors' data handling: Amplified reference gene primers provided the basis for estimating nucleated cell counts. Measured with immunoSEQ multiplex PCR; TCRdb has only the in-frame clones, and not every one. Clone size and the V and J calls come from that table; the DNA yielded D and trimming. The sample holds 100,000 to 150,000 clones, around four fifths seen once.

This TCR was recovered from a man older than 75 with COVID-19, enrolled during active disease. Sequenced sample: peripheral blood. This chain uses TRBV28 with TRBJ2-5, with 10 bases matching TRBD2. The CDR3 region is CASSLGSLAGENQETQYF. The CDR3, as DNA: TGTGCCAGCAGTTTAGGTAGTCTAGCGGGAGAGAACCAAGAGACCCAGTACTTC.